This TCR beta chain emerged from a study of shared clonotypes between healthy human individuals. Study overall: Each donor's CD8 memory used one plate, CD8 naive two, each CD4 subset three. Broader study findings: Blood was the only sampled material, and tissue repertoires likely differ. Non-shared clonotypes displayed generation probabilities falling below those of clonotypes present in all four donors.

Sequencing was performed with immunoSEQ multiplex PCR; in TCRdb, only in-frame clones are kept and a portion is missing. The sample gives around 700,000 clones, around 92% of which show up once; 24% is in the top ten. J gave up 2 bases and V 5 bases, and 6 bases lay outside the gene matches. Germline V gene sequence: CDR1 SGDLS, CDR2 YYNGEE. The CDR3 contains 14 residues. With regard to this clone: Its antigen is still unknown.

Cells designated naive CD8 were CD45RO-negative and were positively selected for CCR7, with terminally differentiated effector memory CD45RA+ cells excluded. The sequence was collected from a man younger than 40 in good health. The genes are TRBV9 and TRBJ1-2, with 7 bases that match TRBD1. Sequenced material: naive CD8+ T cells sorted from blood. The CDR3 sequence is CASSPGQRNYGYTF. The CDR3 DNA reads as TGTGCCAGCAGTCCGGGACAGAGGAACTATGGCTACACCTTC. Variable domain in full (rest from reference TRBV9 and TRBJ1-2): DSGVTQTPKHLITATGQRVTLRCSPRSGDLSVYWYQQSLDQGLQFLIQYYNGEERAKGNILERFSAQQFPDLHSELNLSSLELGDSALYFCASSPGQRNYGYTFGSGTRLTVV.